In this sample, the clone carrying this T cell receptor beta chain turned up once. The data were taken from a study of CD8 T cells in Susac syndrome. The CDR3 consists of 11 residues. V lost 7 bases to trimming and J lost 1 base, with 4 bases between them. Germline V gene data show CDR1 as SNHLY and CDR2 as FYNNEI. Random hexamers primed reverse transcription of roughly 0.5 to 1 ug RNA. immunoSEQ multiplex PCR amplified TCR beta CDR3 across 54 Vbeta, 13 Jbeta. TCRdb recomputed calls from the immunoSEQ multiplex PCR reads with MiXCR, one row per CDR3 protein. The table includes 190,000 or so distinct CDR3 sequences, 90% to 95% detected once. While CD8+ and CD4+ T cells were isolated negatively, TEMRA cells were enriched by FACS.

The sequenced sample was CD4+ T cells from PBMCs. This TCR was sampled from a human donor with multiple sclerosis. V gene TRBV2 combines with J gene TRBJ1-1, with unresolved D. DNA for the CDR3: TGTGCCAGCACACAGAACACTGAAGCTTTCTTT. Encoded protein: CASTQNTEAFF.